This T cell receptor beta chain appears in the sequencing data of a study of blood T cell repertoires in COVID-19. As for the study in general: Sources were T cells, B-cell-depleted T cells, or PBMCs; the material itself was cDNA or gDNA.

The method was immunoSEQ multiplex PCR; TCRdb's version includes in-frame clones alone and lacks a portion of them. The table shows around 160,000 clones, with about 82% occurring only once. The table lists this clone with a count of one. CDR3 length: 14 amino acids. CDR1 and CDR2 (germline): MNHEY, SVGAGI. V was trimmed by 6 bases and J by 1 base, leaving 12 bases between them. The specimen was peripheral blood. This receptor was obtained from a woman in her forties with active or convalescent COVID-19. The V gene is TRBV6-5, the J gene TRBJ2-5, with TRBD1 as a possible D gene (8 bases). The CDR3 nucleotides are TGTGCCAGCAGACAGGGGGGGGGCCAAGAGACCCAGTACTTC. This sequence encodes CASRQGGGQETQYF.